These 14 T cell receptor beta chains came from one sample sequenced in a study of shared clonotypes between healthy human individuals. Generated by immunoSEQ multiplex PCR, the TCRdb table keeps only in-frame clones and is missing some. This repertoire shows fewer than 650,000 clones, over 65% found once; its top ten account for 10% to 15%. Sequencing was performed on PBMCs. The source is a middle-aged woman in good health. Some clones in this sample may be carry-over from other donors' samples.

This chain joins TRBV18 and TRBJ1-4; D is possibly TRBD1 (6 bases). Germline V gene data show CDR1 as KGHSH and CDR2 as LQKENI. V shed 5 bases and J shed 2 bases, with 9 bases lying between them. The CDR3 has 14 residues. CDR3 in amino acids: CASSEGGTNEKLFF. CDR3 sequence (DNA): TGTGCCAGCTCAGAGGGGGGCACTAATGAAAAACTGTTTTTT.

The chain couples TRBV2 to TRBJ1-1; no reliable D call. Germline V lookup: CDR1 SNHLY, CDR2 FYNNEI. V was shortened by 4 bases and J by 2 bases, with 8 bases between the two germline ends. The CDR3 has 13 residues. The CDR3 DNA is TGTGCCAGCAGTGTCCGTTTAAACACTGAAGCTTTCTTT. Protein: CASSVRLNTEAFF.

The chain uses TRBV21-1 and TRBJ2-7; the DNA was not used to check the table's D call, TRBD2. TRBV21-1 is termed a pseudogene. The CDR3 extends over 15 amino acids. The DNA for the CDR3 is TGTGCCAGCATCAATGGCGGGAGGGTCTCCTACGAGCAGTACTTC. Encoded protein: CASINGGRVSYEQYF.

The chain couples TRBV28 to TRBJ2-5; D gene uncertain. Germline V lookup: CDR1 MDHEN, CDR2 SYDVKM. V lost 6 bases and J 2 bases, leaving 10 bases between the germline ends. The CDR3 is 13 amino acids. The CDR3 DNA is TGTGCCAGCAGCGGAAGCACGCAAGAGACCCAGTACTTC. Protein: CASSGSTQETQYF.

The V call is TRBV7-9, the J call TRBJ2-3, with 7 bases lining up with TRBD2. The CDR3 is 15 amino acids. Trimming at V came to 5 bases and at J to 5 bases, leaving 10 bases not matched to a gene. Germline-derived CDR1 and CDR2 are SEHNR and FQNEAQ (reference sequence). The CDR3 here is CASSDTSAPQDTQYF. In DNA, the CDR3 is TGTGCCAGCAGCGACACTAGCGCCCCACAAGATACGCAGTATTTT.

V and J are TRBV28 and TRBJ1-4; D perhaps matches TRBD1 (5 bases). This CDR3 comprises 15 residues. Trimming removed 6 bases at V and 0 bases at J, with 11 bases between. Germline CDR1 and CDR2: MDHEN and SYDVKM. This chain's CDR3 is CASSARDATNEKLFF. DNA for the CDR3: TGTGCCAGCAGCGCCAGGGACGCAACTAATGAAAAACTGTTTTTT. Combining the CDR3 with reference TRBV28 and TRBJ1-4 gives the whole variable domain DVKVTQSSRYLVKRTGEKVFLECVQDMDHENMFWYRQDPGLGLRLIYFSYDVKMKEKGDIPEGYSVSREKKERFSLILESASTNQTSMYLCASSARDATNEKLFFGSGTQLSVL.

In DNA, the CDR3 is TGTGCCATCAGTGAGTCGCCAGGAGCCATTCAGTACTTC. Protein product: CAISESPGAIQYF. The chain combines TRBV10-3 with TRBJ2-4; no reliable D call. Germline values: CDR1 ENHRY, CDR2 SYGVKD. This CDR3 has 13 amino acids. V was pared by 0 bases and J by 9 bases, with 9 bases between.

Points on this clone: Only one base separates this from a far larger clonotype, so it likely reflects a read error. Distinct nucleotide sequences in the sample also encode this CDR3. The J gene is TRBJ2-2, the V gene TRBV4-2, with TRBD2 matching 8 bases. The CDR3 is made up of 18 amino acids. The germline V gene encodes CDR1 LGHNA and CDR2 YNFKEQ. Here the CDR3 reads CASSQFLSAGASTGELFF. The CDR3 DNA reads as TGTGCCAGCAGCCAATTCCTCTCAGCGGGAGCCTCTACCGGGGAACTGTTTTTT.

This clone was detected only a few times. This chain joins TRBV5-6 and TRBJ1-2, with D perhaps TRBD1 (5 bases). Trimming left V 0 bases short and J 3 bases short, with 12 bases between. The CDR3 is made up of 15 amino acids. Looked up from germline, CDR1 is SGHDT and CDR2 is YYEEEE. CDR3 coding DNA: TGTGCCAGCAGCTTGGAGGCAGGGAATGACTATGGCTACACCTTC. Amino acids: CASSLEAGNDYGYTF.

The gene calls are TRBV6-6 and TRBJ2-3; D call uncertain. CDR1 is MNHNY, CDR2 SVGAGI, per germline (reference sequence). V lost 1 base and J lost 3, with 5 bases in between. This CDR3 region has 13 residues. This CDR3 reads CASSYFATDTQYF. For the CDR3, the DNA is TGTGCCAGCAGTTACTTTGCGACAGATACGCAGTATTTT.

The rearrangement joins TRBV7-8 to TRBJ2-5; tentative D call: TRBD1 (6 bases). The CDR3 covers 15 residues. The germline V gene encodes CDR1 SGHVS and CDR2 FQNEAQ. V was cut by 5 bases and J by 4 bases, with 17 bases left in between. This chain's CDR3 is CASSPLGKGGETQYF. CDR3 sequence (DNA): TGTGCCAGCAGCCCACTAGGGAAAGGGGGAGAGACCCAGTACTTC.

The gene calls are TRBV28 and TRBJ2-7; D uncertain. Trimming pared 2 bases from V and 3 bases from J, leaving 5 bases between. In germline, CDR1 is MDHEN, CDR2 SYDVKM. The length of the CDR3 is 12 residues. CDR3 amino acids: CASSLSNYEQYF. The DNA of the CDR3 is TGTGCCAGCAGTTTAAGCAACTACGAGCAGTACTTC.

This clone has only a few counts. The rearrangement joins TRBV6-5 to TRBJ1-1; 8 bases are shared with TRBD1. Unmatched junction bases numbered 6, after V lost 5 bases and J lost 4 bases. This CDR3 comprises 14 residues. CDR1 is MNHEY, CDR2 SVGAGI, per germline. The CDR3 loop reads CASSRDRGITEAFF. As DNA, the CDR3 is TGTGCCAGCAGTCGAGACAGGGGAATCACTGAAGCTTTCTTT.

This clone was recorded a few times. The CDR3 sequence: CASSHIYAGTRGYEQYF. CDR3 bases: TGCGCCAGCAGCCATATATACGCGGGGACTAGAGGCTACGAGCAGTACTTC. The chain carries TRBV4-1 and TRBJ2-7, with TRBD2 matching 8 bases. Germline values: CDR1 MGHRA, CDR2 YSYEKL. V lost 3 bases, J lost 3 bases, and 13 bases stayed unmatched. The CDR3 covers 17 residues.